The rows below give T cell receptor beta chains drawn from one sample of a study of cytomegalovirus exposure and HLA in healthy donors. The method was immunoSEQ multiplex PCR; TCRdb's version includes in-frame clones alone and lacks a portion of them. The top ten hold around 6% of the sample, which has about 220,000 clones, roughly 80% seen once. Sequencing was done on a sample of PBMCs. These receptors were taken from a man between 40 and 49 years old in good health and CMV-seropositive. Each CDR3 is given without its conserved first and last residue. The order of the fields is V gene, CDR3 protein.

>TRBV13
ASSLRQGAETQY
>TRBV27
ASSFLAGGSYNEQF
>TRBV18
ASSPSGQGANQPQH
>TRBV27
ASRRLAGGETQY
>TRBV7-9
ASSRGGTYNEQF
>TRBV19
ASSIRTAGINNEQF
>TRBV6-5
ASSTGSTSSETQY
>TRBV11-2
ASSSGQRTEAF
>TRBV6-5
ASRDGGEPEAF
>TRBV4-1
ASSFGRGEYEQY
>TRBV10-1
ASSESISTDTQY
>TRBV6-1
ASSTQVSNGDTQY
>TRBV11-3
ASSPSGPRTNGYT
>TRBV7-9
ASSLANWASTNEKLF
>TRBV6-6
ASSYGKQAHSPLH
>TRBV7-8
ASSLESGLAGRTDTQY
>TRBV5-4
ASSSGQNYNEQF
>TRBV7-3
ASSSYPGTSGYNEQF
>TRBV5-1
ASSLDRVWNYGYT
>TRBV25-1
ASSGPGYSEQY
>TRBV11-3
ASSLGLSSTDTQY
>TRBV29-1
SVVSQGAKGNTIY
>TRBV6-6
ASSYSVIGGTGELF
>TRBV6-1
ASRVGGKGNEQF
>TRBV5-1
ASSLGGGQPQH
>TRBV29-1
SVENPDRAYEQY
>TRBV6-6
ASKAVIGTDTQY
>TRBV7-2
ASSPTGGTGETQY
>TRBV9
ASSDPGRDKGGYT
>TRBV7-3
ASSLTPTDGLNEAF
>TRBV28
ASSTAGTVNYGYT
>TRBV29-1
SVVARVGELF
>TRBV5-1
ASSSGQGVEETQY
>TRBV5-4
ASSLAWGSDYEQY
>TRBV15
ATSRDSPTHEQF
>TRBV18
ASSYSGNTYEQY
>TRBV6-5
ASSYSTGQGMETQY
>TRBV6-1
ASSEVQSGYT
>TRBV5-1
ASGRAITSGTGELF
>TRBV5-6
ASSLTGLNTEAF
>TRBV6-6
ASSRTDMNTEAF